The T cell receptor beta chain described here comes from a study of shared clonotypes between healthy human individuals. General observations from the study: Clonotypes shared by all four sorted-subset donors had higher generation probabilities than non-shared clonotypes.

All donors were healthy HIV-negative adults lacking recent acute infections or vaccinations. Using immunoSEQ multiplex PCR, the repertoire was profiled, and TCRdb retains in-frame clones only, with some absent. The sample lists roughly 1,100,000 clones; about 74% were seen once. This CDR3 spans 12 amino acids. J gave up 7 bases and V 6 bases, and 7 bases lay outside the gene matches. From germline, CDR1 is SQVTM and CDR2 ANQGSEA. As for this clone: Its cognate antigen is unknown. Additional DNA sequences in this sample encode the identical CDR3.

V usage is TRBV29-1 and J usage is TRBJ2-7; the match to TRBD1 covers 9 bases. This receptor was taken from a man younger than 30 in good health. The sample comprised memory CD4+ T cells sorted from blood. Subset of the sample: CD45RA-negative fraction. This chain's CDR3 is CSVLQGAREQYF. The CDR3 DNA reads TGCAGCGTCCTACAGGGGGCGAGGGAGCAGTACTTC.